This T cell receptor beta chain is from a study of blood T cell repertoires in COVID-19. Across the whole study: The United States, Italy and Spain provided the acute and convalescent COVID-19 samples.

In the original analysis: The authors estimated nucleated cell counts from reference gene primer amplification. Sequenced by immunoSEQ multiplex PCR; TCRdb stores in-frame clones only, minus some. That table supplies the V and J calls and clone size; D and trimming were determined from the DNA. The data show around 320,000 clones, with roughly 90% seen just once and 3.9% held by the top ten. The participants were between roughly 18 and 89 years old and came from under 25 US areas. Participants were placed into cohorts based on the clinical history they reported. V was trimmed by 5 bases and J by 4 bases, leaving 11 bases between them. The CDR3 spans 13 residues.

V usage is TRBV12-3 or TRBV12-4 and J usage is TRBJ1-2; TRBD1 is a possible D gene (5 bases). The sequenced sample consisted of PBMCs or T cells enriched from blood (not recorded which). The sequence derives from a woman in her twenties or thirties who had been exposed to COVID-19. The DNA for the CDR3 is TGTGCCAGCAGTGAAGACAGAACCTATGGCTACACCTTC. This gives the protein CASSEDRTYGYTF.